This passage covers 24 T cell receptor beta chains from one sample sequenced in a study of Ad26.COV2.S vaccination and SARS-CoV-2 variants. Sequenced by immunoSEQ multiplex PCR; TCRdb stores in-frame clones only, minus some. This sample has a few hundred thousand clones, with 90% found just once. Treatment given: around 19 received Ad26.COV2.S at low or high dose, single or two shots; about five received placebo; per-sample allocation not given. Day 63 after the first vaccine or placebo injection was the time point for sampling. The input for sequencing was peripheral blood, taken in a trial of Ad26.COV2.S vaccine versus placebo. These receptors all stem from a person aged 18 to 65 who received the Ad26.COV2.S COVID-19 vaccine or a placebo.

The chain combines TRBV2 with TRBJ1-3; D is ambiguous. There are 15 residues in the CDR3. The V gene lost 4 bases and the J gene lost 0 bases, with 10 bases spanning the gap. The germline gives CDR1 SNHLY, CDR2 FYNNEI. The CDR3 DNA follows: TGTGCCAGCAGTGCATATTCTGGCTCTGGAAACACCATATATTTT. It specifies CASSAYSGSGNTIYF.

This sequence joins TRBV6-2 or TRBV6-3 and TRBJ2-4; maybe TRBD1 (5 bases). Trimming took 0 bases from V and 9 from J, leaving 18 bases between them. This CDR3 is 16 amino acids long. From germline, CDR1 is MNHEY and CDR2 SVGEGT. CDR3 loop: CASSYSISFGQGIQYF. DNA of the CDR3: TGTGCCAGCAGTTACTCGATCTCATTCGGACAAGGCATTCAGTACTTC.

V gene TRBV10-3 combines with J gene TRBJ2-4; D is unresolved. The CDR3 is 14 amino acids. The germline V and J ends were trimmed by 6 bases and 5 bases, with 14 bases remaining between them. CDR1 ENHRY and CDR2 SYGVKD come from the germline V gene. CDR3 protein: CAIRSSLNENIQYF. The CDR3 DNA is TGTGCCATCAGATCGAGTTTAAACGAAAACATTCAGTACTTC.

On this clone: Other DNA sequences of this sample code for an identical CDR3. This chain connects TRBV27 to TRBJ2-7; 8 nucleotides align to TRBD1. CDR1 is MNHEY, CDR2 SMNVEV, per germline (reference sequence). The CDR3 has 14 amino acids. V dropped 6 bases and J dropped 4; count of bases not matched to a gene: 8. CDR3 coding DNA: TGTGCCAGCAGCCGCGCAGGGGGCATATACGAGCAGTACTTC. Protein sequence: CASSRAGGIYEQYF.

The gene calls are TRBV6-2 or TRBV6-3 and TRBJ1-2; possibly TRBD1 for D (5 bases). Germline CDR1 is MNHEY and CDR2 is SVGEGT. CDR3 length: 16 residues. Deletions cut 7 bases from V and 4 bases from J, with 22 bases between. The CDR3: CASTPSTGTGVYGYTF. CDR3 sequence (DNA): TGTGCCAGCACCCCCTCGACCGGGACCGGGGTCTATGGCTACACCTTC.

The J gene is TRBJ1-5, the V gene TRBV7-9; TRBD1 might be the D (5 bases). The germline V and J ends were trimmed by 2 bases and 5 bases, with 7 bases remaining between them. CDR3 length: 13 residues. From germline, CDR1 is SEHNR and CDR2 FQNEAQ (reference sequence). The CDR3 sequence: CASSLWGHQPQHF. Written as DNA, the CDR3 is TGTGCCAGCAGCTTATGGGGCCATCAGCCCCAGCATTTT. Combining the CDR3 with reference TRBV7-9 and TRBJ1-5 gives the whole variable domain DTGVSQNPRHKITKRGQNVTFRCDPISEHNRLYWYRQTLGQGPEFLTYFQNEAQLEKSRLLSDRFSAERPKGSFSTLEIQRTEQGDSAMYLCASSLWGHQPQHFGDGTRLSIL.

This clone was observed a single time. The chain carries TRBV3-1 (or the pseudogene TRBV3-2) and TRBJ2-3; 8 bases match TRBD2. Per germline, CDR1 LGHDT and CDR2 YNNKEL (reference sequence). V dropped 0 bases and J dropped 2; count of bases not matched to a gene: 7. This CDR3 has 17 amino acids. This CDR3 is CASSQDHLAGLTDTQYF. DNA for the CDR3: TGTGCCAGCAGCCAAGATCATCTAGCGGGCCTCACAGATACGCAGTATTTT.

The chain has TRBV4-1 and TRBJ2-5, with TRBD2 matching 10 bases. The CDR3 covers 17 residues. The trim removed 0 bases at V and 3 bases at J, leaving 7 bases unmatched. Germline CDR1 MGHRA, CDR2 YSYEKL. DNA for the CDR3: TGCGCCAGCAGCCAAGATTGGGTAGCGGGAGGAGAAGAGACCCAGTACTTC. Translated: CASSQDWVAGGEETQYF.

The chain carries TRBV7-2 and TRBJ1-2; TRBD1 is a possible D gene (5 bases). The germline V and J ends were trimmed by 1 base and 0 bases, with 18 bases remaining between them. Germline CDR1 reads SGHTA; CDR2 reads FQGNSA. CDR3 size: 18 residues. The CDR3 sequence: CASSLEEGLRMTNYGYTF. In DNA, the CDR3 is TGTGCCAGCAGCTTAGAGGAGGGGTTGAGGATGACTAACTATGGCTACACCTTC.

The chain combines TRBV28 with TRBJ2-2; no definite D call. Germline CDR1 reads MDHEN; CDR2 reads SYDVKM. This CDR3 has 14 amino acids. V lost 5 bases to trimming and J lost 6 bases, with 13 bases between them. The CDR3 region has the DNA TGTGCCAGCAGTGCCCTTTTCCCCCCCGGGGAGCTGTTTTTT. It codes for CASSALFPPGELFF.

The chain couples TRBV4-2 to TRBJ2-1; TRBD1 matches at 9 bases. This CDR3 spans 15 amino acids. Germline loops: CDR1 LGHNA, CDR2 YNFKEQ. The trim removed 1 base at V and 5 bases at J, leaving 3 bases unmatched. CDR3 loop: CASSQVWDRDNEQFF. DNA for the CDR3: TGTGCCAGCAGCCAAGTGTGGGACAGGGACAATGAGCAGTTCTTC.

The chain joins TRBV30 to TRBJ2-7; tentative D call: TRBD2 (5 bases). V lost 0 bases and J 6 bases, leaving 9 bases between the germline ends. Germline V gene sequence: CDR1 GTSNPN, CDR2 SVGIG (reference sequence). This CDR3 has 12 residues. CDR3 region: CAWSVPGVEQYF. CDR3 DNA: TGTGCCTGGAGTGTCCCCGGGGTCGAGCAGTACTTC.

V and J are TRBV24-1 and TRBJ2-3; D not resolved. The V end was cut by 6 bases, the J end by 0 bases, with 9 bases between. The CDR3 runs to 14 residues. Per the germline V gene, CDR1 is KGHDR and CDR2 is SFDVKD. The CDR3 sequence: CATSITSSTDTQYF. For the CDR3, the DNA is TGTGCCACCAGTATAACAAGTAGCACAGATACGCAGTATTTT.

The chain uses TRBV27 and TRBJ1-4, with D perhaps matching TRBD1 (5 bases). The CDR3 is 15 residues long. Germline CDR1 reads MNHEY; CDR2 reads SMNVEV (reference sequence). Trimming stripped 5 bases from V and 4 bases from J, with 14 bases between. CDR3 sequence: CASSSSDSNNEKLFF. Written as DNA, the CDR3 is TGTGCCAGCAGTAGTAGTGACAGCAATAATGAAAAACTGTTTTTT.

The chain has TRBV18 and TRBJ2-5; D uncertain. CDR1 is KGHSH, CDR2 LQKENI, per germline. The CDR3 runs to 13 residues. Between the trimmed V and J ends, which lost 6 bases and 5 bases, there was a span of 13 bases. In nucleotides, the CDR3 is TGTGCCAGCTCCTCATCGGCCTTTGAGACCCAGTACTTC. Encoded protein: CASSSSAFETQYF.

This clone was recorded once. The chain couples TRBV9 to TRBJ1-4; D call uncertain. Germline lookup yields CDR1 SGDLS and CDR2 YYNGEE. The CDR3 length is 15 residues. V lost 4 bases, J lost 4 bases, and 14 bases lay in between. CDR3 amino acids: CASSPKHHGNEKLFF. The CDR3 region has the DNA TGTGCCAGCAGCCCCAAGCATCATGGTAATGAAAAACTGTTTTTT.

V is TRBV10-1 and J is TRBJ1-2; 7 positions agree with TRBD1. The germline gives CDR1 WNHNN, CDR2 SYGVQD (reference sequence). The V segment lost 0 bases and the J segment 2 bases; nucleotides outside the gene matches: 3. This CDR3 has 15 amino acids. The CDR3 sequence: CASSESLTGNYGYTF. CDR3 sequence (DNA): TGCGCCAGCAGTGAGTCATTGACAGGGAACTATGGCTACACCTTC.

The rearrangement uses TRBV18 and TRBJ2-7; 10 bases map to TRBD1. The germline V gene has CDR1 KGHSH and CDR2 LQKENI. V shed 3 bases and J 3 bases; nucleotides not matched to a gene: 2. The CDR3 spans 14 residues. Here the CDR3 reads CASSPGDRGYEQYF. The CDR3 DNA is TGTGCCAGCTCACCTGGGGACAGGGGCTACGAGCAGTACTTC. Full variable domain (remainder filled in from reference TRBV18 and TRBJ2-7): NAGVMQNPRHLVRRRGQEARLRCSPMKGHSHVYWYRQLPEEGLKFMVYLQKENIIDESGMPKERFSAEFPKEGPSILRIQQVVRGDSAAYFCASSPGDRGYEQYFGPGTRLTVT.

This chain connects TRBV24-1 to TRBJ2-2; D is unclear. V lost 9 bases and J 4 bases, leaving 11 bases between the germline ends. CDR1 and CDR2 (germline): KGHDR, SFDVKD. CDR3 size: 13 residues. DNA of the CDR3: TGTGCCACCCGCCCTGAATCCACCGGGGAGCTGTTTTTT. As protein: CATRPESTGELFF.

This chain joins TRBV5-4 and TRBJ2-7, with D tentatively TRBD1 or TRBD2 (5 bases each). Germline CDR1 is SGHNT and CDR2 is YYREEE (reference sequence). CDR3 length: 15 amino acids. The V end lost 4 bases, the J end lost 7 bases, and 21 bases lay between the germline ends. As DNA, the CDR3 is TGTGCCAGCAGCCCCAGGGACGGTGATCTAAGGGAGCAGTACTTC. Encoded protein: CASSPRDGDLREQYF.

As regards this clone: The germline gene is not matched at one end of the junction; a read error may be the cause. The chain links TRBV27 to TRBJ1-1; D remains unclear. CDR1 is MNHEY and CDR2 is SMNVEV in the germline V gene (reference sequence). This CDR3 has 15 residues. CDR3 in DNA: TGTGCCAGCAGTTTTGTCCCAGGATTGAATACTGAAGCTTTCTTT. Its protein product is CASSFVPGLNTEAFF.

J is TRBJ1-1 and V is TRBV14; D may be TRBD1 (5 bases). This CDR3 has 13 residues. Trimming pared 4 bases from V and 4 bases from J, leaving 10 bases between. Germline V CDR1 and CDR2: SGHDN, FVKESK. CDR3 residues: CASSPGLSTEAFF. The CDR3 region has the DNA TGTGCCAGCAGCCCGGGACTCAGCACTGAAGCTTTCTTT.

This rearrangement joins TRBV30 to TRBJ1-6; 7 bases are shared with TRBD1. The ends lost 4 bases at V and 10 bases at J; junction bases unmatched: 4. This CDR3 contains 12 residues. Germline loops: CDR1 GTSNPN, CDR2 SVGIG (reference sequence). This CDR3 reads CAWNTGVSPLHF. DNA for the CDR3: TGTGCCTGGAACACAGGGGTGTCACCCCTCCACTTT.

In this sample, this clone turned up a few times. The rearrangement uses TRBV6-4 and TRBJ1-5, with 9 bases matching TRBD1. Germline loops: CDR1 MRHNA, CDR2 SNTAGT. V dropped 4 bases and J dropped 0; count of bases not matched to a gene: 10. The CDR3 contains 18 residues. The CDR3 DNA reads TGTGCCAGCAGTGGCTGGACAGGGGAGGGAGTTAGCAATCAGCCCCAGCATTTT. Translated, it gives CASSGWTGEGVSNQPQHF.